This T cell receptor beta chain was recorded in a study of blood T cell repertoires in COVID-19. For the study at large: Italy, Spain and the United States were the sources of the convalescent and acute COVID-19 samples.

Per the authors' pipeline: How many nucleated cells were present was estimated from reference gene primer amplification. The method was immunoSEQ multiplex PCR; TCRdb's version includes in-frame clones alone and lacks a portion of them. The V and J calls and clone size were taken over from that table, and D and trimming were inferred from the DNA. The sample holds under 250,000 clones; about 85% are singletons and the top ten take 7.5% to 9%. The V segment lost 6 bases and the J segment 8 bases; nucleotides outside the gene matches: 10. CDR1 MDHEN and CDR2 SYDVKM come from the germline V gene. The CDR3 contains 15 residues.

The sequence derives from a woman over 75 with acute or convalescent COVID-19. The sample consisted of peripheral blood. The V and J genes are TRBV28 and TRBJ1-4; TRBD1 matches 9 bases. CDR3 residues: CASSPTTGGLEKLFF. The CDR3 DNA sequence: TGTGCCAGCAGCCCAACGACAGGGGGTCTGGAAAAACTGTTTTTT. The variable domain in full, completed from reference TRBV28 and TRBJ1-4, reads DVKVTQSSRYLVKRTGEKVFLECVQDMDHENMFWYRQDPGLGLRLIYFSYDVKMKEKGDIPEGYSVSREKKERFSLILESASTNQTSMYLCASSPTTGGLEKLFFGSGTQLSVL.